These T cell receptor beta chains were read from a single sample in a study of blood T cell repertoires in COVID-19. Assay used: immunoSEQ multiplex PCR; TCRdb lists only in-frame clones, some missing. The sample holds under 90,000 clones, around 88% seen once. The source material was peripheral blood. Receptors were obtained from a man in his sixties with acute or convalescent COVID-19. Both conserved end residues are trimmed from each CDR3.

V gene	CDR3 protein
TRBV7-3	ASSSTDTAGYT
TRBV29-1	SVLTDFTEAF
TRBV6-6	AIRQTENTEAF
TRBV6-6	ASSDNAGSYNEQF
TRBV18	ASSLGQTIYYGYT
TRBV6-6	ASSTRTGANT
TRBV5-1	ASSPNTGSSYEQY
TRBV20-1	SASPGFTYNEQF
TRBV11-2	ASSLEGAGGYT
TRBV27	ASRAFGDRGTTLYNEQF
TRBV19	ASSMVALGHTTYEQY
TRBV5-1	ASSLAVTGLAETQY
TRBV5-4	ASSLGTSGGHTGELF
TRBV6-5	ASSYPATGAQF
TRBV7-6	ASSFSGTGATNTEAF
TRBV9	ASRKTGGTEAF
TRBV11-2	ASSPNGGDYNEQF
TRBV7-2	ASSPGGGQGRNSPLH
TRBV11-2	ASSLEGDGYT
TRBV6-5	ATATSKRGETQY
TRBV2	ASSDYVRGTEAF
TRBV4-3	ASRQNLQVLLNTEAF
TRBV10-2	ASSDQLTAFNEKLF
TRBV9	ASTQSLGVILNTEAF
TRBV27	ASSGGTVWLNEQF
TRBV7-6	ASSLTWEQY
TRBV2	ASLTGTGAYEQY
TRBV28	ASSLGTVITEAF
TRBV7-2	ASSLGQAWDEQF
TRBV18	ASSPSQEGWNGYT
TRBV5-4	ASSLAGASYEQY
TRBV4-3	ASSQGQGTDQPQH
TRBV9	ASSVGDWSTTQY
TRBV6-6	ASRGQVNQPQH
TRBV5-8	ASSRGRNRRTDTQY
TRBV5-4	ASSLDRSGYT
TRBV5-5	ASSTLAGVGEKLF
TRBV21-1	ASRTGRPLH
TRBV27	ASSLGRGIQNTGELF
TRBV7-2	ASSLVAWVGQGTEAF
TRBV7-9	ASTGQGVSYNEQF
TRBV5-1	ASSLAPTGTSNEKLF
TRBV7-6	ASSLGSQVSYEQY
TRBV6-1	ASSDWDRPSSSYEQY
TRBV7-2	ASSLQTSGGATDTQY
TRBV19	ASSIADSLGGNT
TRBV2	ASSEAPAGPGEQY
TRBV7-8	ASSLAPGTSGGRTDTQY
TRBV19	ASSWGPYTEAF
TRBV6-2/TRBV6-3	ASSYESGAMSQPQH
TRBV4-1	ASSQDNGVEQF
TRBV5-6	ASSSGNTGELF
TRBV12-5	ASGNGLRDQPQH
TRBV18	ASSPGTSGGDEQF
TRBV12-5	ASGRDSEKTQY
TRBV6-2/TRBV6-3	ASSTGWSNQPQH
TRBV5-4	ASSFKGGYDTIY